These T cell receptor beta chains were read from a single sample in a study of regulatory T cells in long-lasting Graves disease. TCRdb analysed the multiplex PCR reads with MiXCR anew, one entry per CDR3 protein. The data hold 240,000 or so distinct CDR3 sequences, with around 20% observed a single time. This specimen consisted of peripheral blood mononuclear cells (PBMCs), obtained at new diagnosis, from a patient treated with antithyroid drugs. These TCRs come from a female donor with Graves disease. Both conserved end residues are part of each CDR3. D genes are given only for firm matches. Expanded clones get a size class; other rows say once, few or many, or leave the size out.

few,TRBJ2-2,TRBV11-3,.,TGTGCCAGCAGCCCAGGTCGGCAGGGTGGAACCGGGGAGCTGTTTTTT,CASSPGRQGGTGELFF
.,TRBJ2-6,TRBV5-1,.,TGCGCCAGCAGCTTGGCCTTTAGCTCTGGGGCCAACGTCCTGACTTTC,CASSLAFSSGANVLTF
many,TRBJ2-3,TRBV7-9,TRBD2,TGTGCCAGCAGTTCCGGGACTAGCGGGAGGGCCCCTAGAGATACGCAGTATTTT,CASSSGTSGRAPRDTQYF
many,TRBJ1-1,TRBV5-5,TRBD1,TGTGCCAGCAGCCCCCGGACAGGGGTGGAAACTGAAGCTTTCTTT,CASSPRTGVETEAFF
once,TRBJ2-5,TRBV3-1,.,TGTGCCAGCAGCCAAGGAGGGGGGGCCCCAGAGACCCAGTACTTC,CASSQGGGAPETQYF
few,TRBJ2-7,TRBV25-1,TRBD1,TGTGCCAGCAGCAAGAGGGGACAGGGATCCTACGAGCAGTACTTC,CASSKRGQGSYEQYF
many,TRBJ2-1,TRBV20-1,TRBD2,TGCAGTGCCACCTTAACTACTAGCGGGAGGAGCTCCTACAATGAGCAGTTCTTC,CSATLTTSGRSSYNEQFF
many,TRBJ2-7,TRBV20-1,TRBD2,TGCAGTGCTAGACGACTAGCGGGAGGGTACGAGCAGTACTTC,CSARRLAGGYEQYF
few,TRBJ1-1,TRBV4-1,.,TGCGCCAGCAGCTACGAAACGGGGGACACTGAAGCTTTCTTT,CASSYETGDTEAFF
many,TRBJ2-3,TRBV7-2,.,TGTGCCAGCAGCCTTTTCTACAGCACAGATACGCAGTATTTT,CASSLFYSTDTQYF